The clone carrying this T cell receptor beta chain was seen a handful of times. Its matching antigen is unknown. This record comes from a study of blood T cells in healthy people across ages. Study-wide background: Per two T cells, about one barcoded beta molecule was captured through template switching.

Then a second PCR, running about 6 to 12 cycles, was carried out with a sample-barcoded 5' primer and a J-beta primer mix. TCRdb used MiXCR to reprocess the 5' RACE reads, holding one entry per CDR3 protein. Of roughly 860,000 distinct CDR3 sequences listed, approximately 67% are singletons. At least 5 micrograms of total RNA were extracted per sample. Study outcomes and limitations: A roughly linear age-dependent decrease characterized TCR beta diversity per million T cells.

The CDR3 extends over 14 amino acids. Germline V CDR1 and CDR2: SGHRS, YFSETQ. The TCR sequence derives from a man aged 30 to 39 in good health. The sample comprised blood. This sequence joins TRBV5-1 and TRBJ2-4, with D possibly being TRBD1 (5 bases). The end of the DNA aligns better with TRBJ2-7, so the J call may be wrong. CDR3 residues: CASSLLAGSDEQYF. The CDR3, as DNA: TGCGCCAGCAGCTTGTTGGCAGGGTCGGACGAGCAGTACTTC.